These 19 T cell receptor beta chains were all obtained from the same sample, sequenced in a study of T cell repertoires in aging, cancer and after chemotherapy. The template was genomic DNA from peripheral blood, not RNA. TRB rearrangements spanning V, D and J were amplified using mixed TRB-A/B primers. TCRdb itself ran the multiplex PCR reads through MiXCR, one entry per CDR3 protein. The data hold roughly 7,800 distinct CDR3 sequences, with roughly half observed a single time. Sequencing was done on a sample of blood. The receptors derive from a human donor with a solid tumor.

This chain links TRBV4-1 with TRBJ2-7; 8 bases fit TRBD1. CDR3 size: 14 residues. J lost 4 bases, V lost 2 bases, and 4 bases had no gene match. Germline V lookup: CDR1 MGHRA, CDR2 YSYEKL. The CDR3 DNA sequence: TGCGCCAGCAGCCAAAGGACAGGGAAGTACGAGCAGTACTTC. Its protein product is CASSQRTGKYEQYF.

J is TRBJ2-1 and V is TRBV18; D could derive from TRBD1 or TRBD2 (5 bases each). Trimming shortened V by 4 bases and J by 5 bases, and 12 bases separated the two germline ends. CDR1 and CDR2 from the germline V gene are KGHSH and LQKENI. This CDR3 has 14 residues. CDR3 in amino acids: CASSRRDADNEQFF. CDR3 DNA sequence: TGTGCCAGCTCACGCCGGGACGCTGACAATGAGCAGTTCTTC.

CDR3 amino acids: CASSRDRGYGYTF. CDR3 sequence (DNA): TGTGCCAGTAGCCGGGACAGGGGATATGGCTACACCTTC. The chain employs TRBV19 and TRBJ1-2, with 10 bases aligning to TRBD1. The junction had 3 bases not matched to a gene; V was cut back by 6 bases and J by 5 bases. Germline V gene lookup returns CDR1 LNHDA and CDR2 SQIVND (reference sequence). The CDR3 contains 13 residues.

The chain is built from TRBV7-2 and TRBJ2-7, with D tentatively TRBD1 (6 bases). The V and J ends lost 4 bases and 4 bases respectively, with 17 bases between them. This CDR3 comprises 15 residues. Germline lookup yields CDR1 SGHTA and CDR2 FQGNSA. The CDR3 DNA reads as TGTGCCAGCAGCTCAGGCGTTCAGGGGCGTTACGAGCAGTACTTC. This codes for CASSSGVQGRYEQYF.

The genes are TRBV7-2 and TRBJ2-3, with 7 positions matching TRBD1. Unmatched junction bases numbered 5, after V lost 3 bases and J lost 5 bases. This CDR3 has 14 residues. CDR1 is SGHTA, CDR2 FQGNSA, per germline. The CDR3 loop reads CASSFTGVGDTQYF. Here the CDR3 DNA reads TGTGCCAGCAGCTTCACAGGGGTGGGAGATACGCAGTATTTT.

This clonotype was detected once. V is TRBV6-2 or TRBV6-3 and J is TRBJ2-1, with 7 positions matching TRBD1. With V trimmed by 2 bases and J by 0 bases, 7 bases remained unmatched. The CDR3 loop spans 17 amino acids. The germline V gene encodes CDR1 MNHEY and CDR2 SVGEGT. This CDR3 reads CASSYDTGVGSYNEQFF. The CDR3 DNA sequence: TGTGCCAGCAGTTACGACACAGGGGTAGGCTCCTACAATGAGCAGTTCTTC.

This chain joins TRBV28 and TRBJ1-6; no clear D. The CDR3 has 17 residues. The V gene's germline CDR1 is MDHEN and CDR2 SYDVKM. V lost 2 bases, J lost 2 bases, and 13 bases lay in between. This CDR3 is CASSLMGRSAYNSPLHF. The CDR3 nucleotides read TGTGCCAGCAGTTTAATGGGCCGAAGCGCCTATAATTCACCCCTCCACTTT.

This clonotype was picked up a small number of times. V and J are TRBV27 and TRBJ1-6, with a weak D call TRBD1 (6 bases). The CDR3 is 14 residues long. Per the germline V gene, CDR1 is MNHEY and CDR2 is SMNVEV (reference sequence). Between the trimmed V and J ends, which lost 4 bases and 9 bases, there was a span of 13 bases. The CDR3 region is CASSWNREGSPLHF. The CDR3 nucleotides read TGTGCCAGCAGTTGGAACAGGGAGGGTTCACCCCTCCACTTT.

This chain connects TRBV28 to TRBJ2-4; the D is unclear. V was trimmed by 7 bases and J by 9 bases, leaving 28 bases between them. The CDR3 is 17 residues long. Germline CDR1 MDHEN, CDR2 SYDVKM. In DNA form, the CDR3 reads TGTGCCAGCACCACTCCCCGCTTGCACAGCGTCGCTCGCATTCAGTACTTC. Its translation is CASTTPRLHSVARIQYF.

For the CDR3, the DNA is TGTGCCAGCAGTGAAGTGTCAGTAACCTACGAGCAGTACTTC. This sequence encodes CASSEVSVTYEQYF. This chain links TRBV6-1 with TRBJ2-7; D ambiguous. Trimming removed 1 base from V and 2 bases from J, with 9 bases in between. The germline gives CDR1 MNHNS, CDR2 SASEGT. This CDR3 region has 14 residues.

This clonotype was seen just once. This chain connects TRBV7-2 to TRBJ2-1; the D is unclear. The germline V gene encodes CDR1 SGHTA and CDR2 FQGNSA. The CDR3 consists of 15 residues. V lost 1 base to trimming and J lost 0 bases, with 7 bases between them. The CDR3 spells CASSLERNSYNEQFF. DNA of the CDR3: TGTGCCAGCAGCTTAGAGAGGAACTCCTACAATGAGCAGTTCTTC.

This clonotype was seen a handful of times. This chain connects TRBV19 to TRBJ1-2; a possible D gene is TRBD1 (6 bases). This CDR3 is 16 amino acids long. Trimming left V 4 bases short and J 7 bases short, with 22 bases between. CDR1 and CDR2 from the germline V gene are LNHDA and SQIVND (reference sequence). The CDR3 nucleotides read TGTGCCAGTAGTACTTTCCTCGGGGGGGCCGTTCGTGGCTACACCTTC. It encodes CASSTFLGGAVRGYTF.

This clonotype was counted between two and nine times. CDR3 in amino acids: CASRPGQGTSPLHF. In DNA, the CDR3 is TGTGCCAGCAGACCGGGACAGGGGACTTCACCCCTCCACTTT. V usage is TRBV6-1 and J usage is TRBJ1-6; the match to TRBD1 covers 10 bases. The CDR3 totals 14 residues. V shed 6 bases and J 9 bases; nucleotides not matched to a gene: 5. Germline CDR1 MNHNS, CDR2 SASEGT.

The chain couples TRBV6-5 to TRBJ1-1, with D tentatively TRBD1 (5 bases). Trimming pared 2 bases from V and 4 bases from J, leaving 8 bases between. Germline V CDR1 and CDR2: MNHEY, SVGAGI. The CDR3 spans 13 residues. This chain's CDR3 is CASSYDGATEAFF. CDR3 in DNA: TGTGCCAGCAGTTACGATGGGGCCACTGAAGCTTTCTTT.

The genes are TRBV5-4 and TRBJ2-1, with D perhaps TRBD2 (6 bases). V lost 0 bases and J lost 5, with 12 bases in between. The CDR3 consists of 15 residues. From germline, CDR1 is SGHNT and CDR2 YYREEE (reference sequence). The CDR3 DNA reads TGTGCCAGCAGCTTGGTACCGGGAGCGAACAATGAGCAGTTCTTC. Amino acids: CASSLVPGANNEQFF.

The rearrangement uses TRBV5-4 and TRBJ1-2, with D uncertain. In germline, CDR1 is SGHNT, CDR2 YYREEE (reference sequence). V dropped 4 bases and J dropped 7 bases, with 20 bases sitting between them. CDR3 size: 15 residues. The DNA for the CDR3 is TGTGCCAGCAGCCCAAGGGAACACAACCCCGGTGGCTACACCTTC. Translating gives CASSPREHNPGGYTF. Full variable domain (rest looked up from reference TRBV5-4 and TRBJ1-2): ETGVTQSPTHLIKTRGQQVTLRCSSQSGHNTVSWYQQALGQGPQFIFQYYREEENGRGNFPPRFSGLQFPNYSSELNVNALELDDSALYLCASSPREHNPGGYTFGSGTRLTVV.

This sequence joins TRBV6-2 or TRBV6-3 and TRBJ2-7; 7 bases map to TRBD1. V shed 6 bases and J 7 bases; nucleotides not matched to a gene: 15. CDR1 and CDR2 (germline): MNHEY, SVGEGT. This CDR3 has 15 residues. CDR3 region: CASRTRQGLPWEQYF. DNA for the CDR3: TGTGCCAGCAGAACACGACAGGGTCTGCCTTGGGAGCAGTACTTC.

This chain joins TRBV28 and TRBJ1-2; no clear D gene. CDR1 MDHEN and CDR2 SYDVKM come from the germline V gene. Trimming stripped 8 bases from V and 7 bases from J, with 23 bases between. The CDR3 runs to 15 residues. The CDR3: CASRELPRAYSGYTF. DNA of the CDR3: TGTGCCAGCCGCGAATTGCCGAGGGCATACTCTGGCTACACCTTC.

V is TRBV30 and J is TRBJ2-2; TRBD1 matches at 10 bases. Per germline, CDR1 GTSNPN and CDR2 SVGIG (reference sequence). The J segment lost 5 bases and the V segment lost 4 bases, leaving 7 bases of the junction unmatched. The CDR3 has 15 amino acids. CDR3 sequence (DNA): TGTGCCTGGACCCGCGACAGGGGGCGTACCGGGGAGCTGTTTTTT. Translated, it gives CAWTRDRGRTGELFF.